This TCR beta chain was documented in a study of CD8 T cells in Susac syndrome. Reverse transcription of 0.5 to 1 ug RNA used random hexamers. Amplification of TCR beta CDR3 was carried out by immunoSEQ multiplex PCR, which covered 54 Vbeta and 13 Jbeta segments. TCRdb re-called the immunoSEQ multiplex PCR reads through MiXCR, storing one row per CDR3 protein. The sample lists 150,000 to 200,000 distinct CDR3 sequences, 93% occurring once. Losses at the gene ends were 2 bases for V and 8 bases for J; bases not matched to a gene: 5. CDR1 and CDR2 from the germline V gene are MGHRA and YSYEKL. CDR3 length: 16 residues. Sequencing of TCR beta covered CD8+ and CD4+ T cells obtained from blood.

This clonotype originated in a human donor in good health. Sequencing was done on a sample of CD4+ T cells from PBMCs. The V call is TRBV4-1, the J call TRBJ2-1, with 14 bases aligning to TRBD2. CDR3 in amino acids: CASSQPTSGGAHEQFF. In nucleotides, the CDR3 is TGCGCCAGCAGCCAACCGACTAGCGGGGGGGCCCATGAGCAGTTCTTC.